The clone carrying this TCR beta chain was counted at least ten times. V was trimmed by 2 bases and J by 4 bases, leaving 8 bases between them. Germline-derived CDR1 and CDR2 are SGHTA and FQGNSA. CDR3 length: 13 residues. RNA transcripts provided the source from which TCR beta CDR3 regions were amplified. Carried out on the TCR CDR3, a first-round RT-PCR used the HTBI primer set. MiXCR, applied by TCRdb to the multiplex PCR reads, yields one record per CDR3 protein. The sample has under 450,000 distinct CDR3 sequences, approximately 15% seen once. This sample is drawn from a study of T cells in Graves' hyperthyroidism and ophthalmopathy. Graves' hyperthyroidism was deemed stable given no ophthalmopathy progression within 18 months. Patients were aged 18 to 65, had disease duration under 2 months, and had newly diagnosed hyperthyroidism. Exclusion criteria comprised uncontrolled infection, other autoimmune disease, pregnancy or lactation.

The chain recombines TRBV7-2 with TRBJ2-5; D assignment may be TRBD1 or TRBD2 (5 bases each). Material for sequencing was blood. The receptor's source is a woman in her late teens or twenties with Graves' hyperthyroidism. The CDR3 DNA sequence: TGTGCCAGCAGCTTAATGGGGGTAGAGACCCAGTACTTC. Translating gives CASSLMGVETQYF.